This T cell receptor beta chain was obtained from a study of beta chain features in type 1 diabetes. Whole-study findings and limits: Shorter TCRB CDR3s, moderately but significantly so, marked every one of the four CD4+ subsets in Type 1 diabetes patients.

Since all of the isolated RNA was reverse transcribed, expressed TCRB transcripts were what got sequenced. The assay was immunoSEQ multiplex PCR, and TCRdb's table has in-frame clones only and misses some. Of more than 250,000 clones in the sample, roughly 22% were seen once. Germline V CDR1 and CDR2: SGHNT, YENEEA. The CDR3 length is 14 residues. Between the trimmed V and J ends, which lost 5 bases and 4 bases, there was a span of 14 bases. The sample holds a few counts of this clone. The antigen is undetermined. The specimen sequenced was naive CD4+ T cells from blood. This TCR was recovered from a middle-aged woman with type 1 diabetes. The rearrangement links TRBV11-3 to TRBJ2-5; D is possibly TRBD2 (7 bases). In DNA form, the CDR3 reads TGTGCCAGCAGCCCAGGGGAGGGGCGAGAGACCCAGTACTTC. As protein: CASSPGEGRETQYF.